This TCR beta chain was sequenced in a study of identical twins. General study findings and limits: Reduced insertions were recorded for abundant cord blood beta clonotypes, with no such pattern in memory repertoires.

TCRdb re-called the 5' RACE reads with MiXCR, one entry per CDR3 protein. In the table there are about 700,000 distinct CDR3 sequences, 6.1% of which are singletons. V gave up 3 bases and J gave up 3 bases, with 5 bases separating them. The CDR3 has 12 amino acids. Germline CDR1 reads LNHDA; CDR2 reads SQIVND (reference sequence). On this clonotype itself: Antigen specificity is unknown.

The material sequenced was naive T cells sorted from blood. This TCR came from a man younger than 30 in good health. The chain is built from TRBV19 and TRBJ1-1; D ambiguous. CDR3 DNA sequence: TGTGCCAGTAGTATCCGGGACACTGAAGCTTTCTTT. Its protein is CASSIRDTEAFF.